This TCR beta chain stems from a study of T cell repertoires in cytomegalovirus infection. Turning to the study itself: CMV epitopes, recently identified HLA-C-restricted and well-studied HLA-B-restricted, were used. Both a matching HLA type and CMV infection were indicated by public TCR beta signatures. Study-level results: HLA-C-restricted CMV-specific TCR beta clonotypes were dominant in the ex vivo response. People with CMV and the relevant HLA were identified by cumulative public TCR beta family frequency.

Per the germline V gene, CDR1 is SGHVS and CDR2 is FQNEAQ. Trimming took off 1 base at V and 5 bases at J, with 11 bases between the two ends. There are 14 residues in the CDR3. TCRdb used MiXCR to reprocess the reads, holding one entry per CDR3 protein. This table holds about 700,000 distinct CDR3 sequences, roughly 33% found once. A note on this clonotype: As yet, its antigen is unknown.

The chain is built from TRBV7-8 and TRBJ1-1; D call uncertain. The TCR was taken from a human donor in good health (CMV status not recorded). Some clones in this sample may be carry-over from other donors' samples. The specimen was cultured PBMCs, collected from culture after CMV antigen stimulation. The CDR3 is CASSLDSYSTEAFF. The CDR3 nucleotides read TGTGCCAGCAGCTTAGATTCCTATTCTACTGAAGCTTTCTTT.